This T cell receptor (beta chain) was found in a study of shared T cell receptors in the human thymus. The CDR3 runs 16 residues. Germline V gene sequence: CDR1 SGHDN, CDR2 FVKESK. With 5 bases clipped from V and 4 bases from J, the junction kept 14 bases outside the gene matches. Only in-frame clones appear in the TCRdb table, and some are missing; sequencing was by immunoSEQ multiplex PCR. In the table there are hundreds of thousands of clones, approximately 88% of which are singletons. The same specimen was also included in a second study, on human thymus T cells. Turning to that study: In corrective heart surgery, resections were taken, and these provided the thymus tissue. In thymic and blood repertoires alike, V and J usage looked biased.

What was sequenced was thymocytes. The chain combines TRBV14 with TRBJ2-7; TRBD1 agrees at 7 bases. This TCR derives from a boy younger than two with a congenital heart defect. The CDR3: CASSKGTAKVNYEQYF. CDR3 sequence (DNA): TGTGCCAGCAGCAAAGGGACAGCGAAAGTGAATTACGAGCAGTACTTC.